This TCR beta chain emerged from a study of Graves' ophthalmopathy and Graves' hyperthyroidism. This CDR3 has 14 residues. V was clipped by 6 bases and J by 4 bases, with 19 bases between them. Germline CDR1 SQVTM, CDR2 ANQGSEA. This clonotype was seen more than once but under ten times. Its cognate antigen is unknown. A duration under 3 months, NOSPECS ≥4, CAS ≥3 and moderate-to-severe activity characterized the donors with ophthalmopathy. PBMCs stemmed from under 11 ml of fresh peripheral blood. Study-wide points: Most expanded clonotypes from thyroid (those above 0.001 frequency) were also found in blood. With about 87% sensitivity and around 81% specificity, a 13-signature model separated ophthalmopathy from stable hyperthyroidism.

RNA transcripts were the template, and TCR beta CDR3 regions were amplified from them. An opening RT-PCR round employed HTBI primers and preceded a second-round multiplex PCR. Each CDR3 protein gets one entry after TCRdb re-called the multiplex PCR reads with MiXCR. Seen here are about 230,000 distinct CDR3 sequences, around 42% observed once, and the top ten hold approximately 51%. The sequencing sample was made of peripheral blood. The chain has TRBV29-1 and TRBJ2-7, with D perhaps matching TRBD1 or TRBD2 (5 bases each). This TCR derives from an adult man with Graves' ophthalmopathy. The CDR3, as DNA: TGCAGCGTCATTGGGACGGTTAGGAATTACGAGCAGTACTTC. The encoded protein is CSVIGTVRNYEQYF.